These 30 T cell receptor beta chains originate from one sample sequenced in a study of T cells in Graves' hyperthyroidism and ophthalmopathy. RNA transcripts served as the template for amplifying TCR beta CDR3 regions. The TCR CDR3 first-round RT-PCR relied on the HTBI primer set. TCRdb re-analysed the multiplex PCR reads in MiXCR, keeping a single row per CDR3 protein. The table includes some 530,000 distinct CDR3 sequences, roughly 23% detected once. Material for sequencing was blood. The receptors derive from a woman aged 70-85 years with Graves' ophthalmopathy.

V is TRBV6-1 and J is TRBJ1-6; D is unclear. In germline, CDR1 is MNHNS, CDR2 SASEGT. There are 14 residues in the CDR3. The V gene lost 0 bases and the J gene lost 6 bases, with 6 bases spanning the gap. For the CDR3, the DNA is TGTGCCAGCAGTGAAGCCTACAGTAATTCACCCCTCCACTTT. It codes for CASSEAYSNSPLHF.

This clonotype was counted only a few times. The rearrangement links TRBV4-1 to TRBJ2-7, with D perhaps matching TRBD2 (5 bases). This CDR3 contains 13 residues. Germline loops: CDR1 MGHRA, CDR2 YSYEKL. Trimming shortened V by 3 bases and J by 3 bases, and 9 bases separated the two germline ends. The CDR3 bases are TGCGCCAGCAGCCATCCCGGGGACTACGAGCAGTACTTC. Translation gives CASSHPGDYEQYF.

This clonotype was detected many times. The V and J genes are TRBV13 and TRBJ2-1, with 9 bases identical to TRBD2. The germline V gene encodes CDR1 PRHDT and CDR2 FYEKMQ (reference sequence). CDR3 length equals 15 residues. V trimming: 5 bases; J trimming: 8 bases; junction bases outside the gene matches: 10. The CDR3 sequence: CASSPRAGGPDEQFF. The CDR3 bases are TGTGCCAGCAGCCCCCGGGCGGGAGGGCCGGATGAGCAGTTCTTC.

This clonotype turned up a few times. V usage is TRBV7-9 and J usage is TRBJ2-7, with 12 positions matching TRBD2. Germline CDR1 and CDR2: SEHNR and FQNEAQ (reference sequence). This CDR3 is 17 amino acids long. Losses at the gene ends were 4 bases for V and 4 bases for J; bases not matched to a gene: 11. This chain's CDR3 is CASSSAGLAGNFYEQYF. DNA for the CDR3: TGTGCCAGCAGCTCCGCCGGACTAGCGGGGAACTTTTACGAGCAGTACTTC.

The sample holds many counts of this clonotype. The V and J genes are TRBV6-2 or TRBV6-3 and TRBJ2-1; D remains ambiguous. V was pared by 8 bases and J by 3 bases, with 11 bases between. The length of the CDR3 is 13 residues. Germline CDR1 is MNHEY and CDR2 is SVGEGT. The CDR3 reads CASVRAYYNEQFF. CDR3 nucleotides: TGTGCCAGCGTTAGGGCCTACTACAATGAGCAGTTCTTC.

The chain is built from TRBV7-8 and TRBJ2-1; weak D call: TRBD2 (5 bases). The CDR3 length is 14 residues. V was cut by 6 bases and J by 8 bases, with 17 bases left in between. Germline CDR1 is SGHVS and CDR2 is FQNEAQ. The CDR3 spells CASRRAGNGDEQFF. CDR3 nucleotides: TGTGCCAGCAGGAGGGCCGGAAATGGGGATGAGCAGTTCTTC.

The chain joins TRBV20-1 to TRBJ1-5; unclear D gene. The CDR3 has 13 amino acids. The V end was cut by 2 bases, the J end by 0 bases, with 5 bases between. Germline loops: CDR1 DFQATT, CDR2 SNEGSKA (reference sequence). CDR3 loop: CSARRSSNQPQHF. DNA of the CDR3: TGCAGTGCTAGACGGAGTAGCAATCAGCCCCAGCATTTT.

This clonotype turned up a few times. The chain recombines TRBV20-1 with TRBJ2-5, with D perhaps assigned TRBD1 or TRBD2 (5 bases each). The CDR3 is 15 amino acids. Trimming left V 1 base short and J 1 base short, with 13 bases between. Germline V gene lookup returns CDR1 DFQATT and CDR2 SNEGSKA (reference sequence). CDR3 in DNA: TGCAGTGCTAGAGTGGTCGGGACGCCCCAAGAGACCCAGTACTTC. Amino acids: CSARVVGTPQETQYF.

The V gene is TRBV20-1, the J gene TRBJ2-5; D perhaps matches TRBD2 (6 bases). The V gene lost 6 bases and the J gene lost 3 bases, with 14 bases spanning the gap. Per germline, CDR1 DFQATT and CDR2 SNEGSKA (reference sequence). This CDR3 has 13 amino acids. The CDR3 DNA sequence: TGCAGTGCCCCGATAGCGGCAGAAGAGACCCAGTACTTC. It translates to CSAPIAAEETQYF.

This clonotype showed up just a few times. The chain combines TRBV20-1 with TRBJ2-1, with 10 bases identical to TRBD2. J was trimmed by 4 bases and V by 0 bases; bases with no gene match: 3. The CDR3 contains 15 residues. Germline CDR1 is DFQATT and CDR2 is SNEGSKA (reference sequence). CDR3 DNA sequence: TGCAGTGCTAGAGATGCTAGCGGGAGATACAATGAGCAGTTCTTC. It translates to CSARDASGRYNEQFF.

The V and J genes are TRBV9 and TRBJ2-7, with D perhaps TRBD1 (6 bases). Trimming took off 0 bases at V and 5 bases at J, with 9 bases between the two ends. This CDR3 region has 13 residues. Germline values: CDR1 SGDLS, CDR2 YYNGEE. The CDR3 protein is CASSVAGAHEQYF. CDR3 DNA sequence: TGTGCCAGCAGCGTAGCAGGGGCCCACGAGCAGTACTTC.

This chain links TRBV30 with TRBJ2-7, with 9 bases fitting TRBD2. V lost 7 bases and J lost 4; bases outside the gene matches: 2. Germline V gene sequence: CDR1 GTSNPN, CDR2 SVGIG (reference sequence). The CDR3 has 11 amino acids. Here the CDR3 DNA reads TGTGCCTCTAGCGGGATTTACGAGCAGTACTTC. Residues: CASSGIYEQYF.

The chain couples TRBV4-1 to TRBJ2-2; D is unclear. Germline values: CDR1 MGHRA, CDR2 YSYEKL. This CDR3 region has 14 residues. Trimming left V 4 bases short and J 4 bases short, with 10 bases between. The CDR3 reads CASSRIPATGELFF. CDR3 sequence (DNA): TGCGCCAGCAGCCGCATCCCGGCCACCGGGGAGCTGTTTTTT.

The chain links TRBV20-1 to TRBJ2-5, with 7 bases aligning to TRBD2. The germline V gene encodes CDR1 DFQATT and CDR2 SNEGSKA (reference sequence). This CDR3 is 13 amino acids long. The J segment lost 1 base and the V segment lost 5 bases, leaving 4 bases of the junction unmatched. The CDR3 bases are TGCAGTGCTCGACGGACTAGCCAAGAGACCCAGTACTTC. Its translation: CSARRTSQETQYF.

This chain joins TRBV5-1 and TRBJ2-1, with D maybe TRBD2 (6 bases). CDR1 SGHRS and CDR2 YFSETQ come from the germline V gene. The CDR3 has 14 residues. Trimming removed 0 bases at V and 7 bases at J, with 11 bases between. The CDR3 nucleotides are TGCGCCAGCAGCTTGGGGGGCGCGGGAAATGAGCAGTTCTTC. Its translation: CASSLGGAGNEQFF.

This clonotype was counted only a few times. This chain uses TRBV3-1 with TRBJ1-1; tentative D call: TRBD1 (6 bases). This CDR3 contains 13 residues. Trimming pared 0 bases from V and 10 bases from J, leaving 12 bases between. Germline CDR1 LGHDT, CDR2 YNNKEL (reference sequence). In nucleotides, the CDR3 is TGTGCCAGCAGCCAAGATGCGGGAGGGGGAGCTTTCTTT. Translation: CASSQDAGGGAFF. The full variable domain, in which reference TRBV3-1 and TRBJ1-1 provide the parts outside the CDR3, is DTAVSQTPKYLVTQMGNDKSIKCEQNLGHDTMYWYKQDSKKFLKIMFSYNNKELIINETVPNRFSPKSPDKAHLNLHINSLELGDSAVYFCASSQDAGGGAFFGQGTRLTVV.

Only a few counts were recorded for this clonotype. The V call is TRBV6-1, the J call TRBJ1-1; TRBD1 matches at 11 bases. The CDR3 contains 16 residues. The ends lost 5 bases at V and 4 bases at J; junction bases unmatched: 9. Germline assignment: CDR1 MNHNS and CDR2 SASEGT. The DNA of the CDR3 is TGTGCCAGCAGTCGCGGGACAGGGGGATGGGGCACTGAAGCTTTCTTT. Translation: CASSRGTGGWGTEAFF.

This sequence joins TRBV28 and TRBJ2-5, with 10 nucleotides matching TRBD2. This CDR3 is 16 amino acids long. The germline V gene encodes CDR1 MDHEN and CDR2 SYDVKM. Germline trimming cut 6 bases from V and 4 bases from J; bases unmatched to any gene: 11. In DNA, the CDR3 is TGTGCCAGCAGGATTGGGCTAGCGGGAGCCCCAGAGACCCAGTACTTC. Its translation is CASRIGLAGAPETQYF.

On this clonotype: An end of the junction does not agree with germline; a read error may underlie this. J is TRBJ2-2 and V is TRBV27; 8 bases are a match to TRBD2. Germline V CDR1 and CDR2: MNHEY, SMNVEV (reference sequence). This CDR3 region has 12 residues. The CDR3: CGSGRGAGELFF. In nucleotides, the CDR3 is TGCGGGAGCGGGAGAGGGGCCGGGGAGCTGTTTTTT.

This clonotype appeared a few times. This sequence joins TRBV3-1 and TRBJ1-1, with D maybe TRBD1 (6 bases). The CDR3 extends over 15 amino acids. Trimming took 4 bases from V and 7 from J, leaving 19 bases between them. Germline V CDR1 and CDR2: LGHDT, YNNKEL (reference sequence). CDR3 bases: TGTGCCAGCAGCCCCGTGGGGGGCAGAGGGGATGAAGCTTTCTTT. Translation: CASSPVGGRGDEAFF.

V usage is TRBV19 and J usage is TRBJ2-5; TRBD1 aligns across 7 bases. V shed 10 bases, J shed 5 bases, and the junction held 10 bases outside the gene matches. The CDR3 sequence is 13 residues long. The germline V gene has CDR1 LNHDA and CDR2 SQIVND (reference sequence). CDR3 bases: TGTGCCACCAACCCCGGGACAGCTGAGACCCAGTACTTC. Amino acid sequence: CATNPGTAETQYF.

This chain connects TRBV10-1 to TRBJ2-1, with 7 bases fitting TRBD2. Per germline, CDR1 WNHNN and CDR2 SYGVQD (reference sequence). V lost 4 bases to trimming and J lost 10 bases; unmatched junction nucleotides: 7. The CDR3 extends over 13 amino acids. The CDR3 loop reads CASSVREGHEQFF. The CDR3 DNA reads TGCGCCAGCAGTGTGAGGGAGGGCCACGAGCAGTTCTTC.

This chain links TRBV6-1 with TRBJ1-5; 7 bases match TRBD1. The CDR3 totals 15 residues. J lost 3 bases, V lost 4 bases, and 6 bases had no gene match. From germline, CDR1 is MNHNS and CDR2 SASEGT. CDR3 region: CASSVSGQNNQPQHF. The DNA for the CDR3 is TGTGCCAGCAGTGTCTCGGGACAGAACAATCAGCCCCAGCATTTT.

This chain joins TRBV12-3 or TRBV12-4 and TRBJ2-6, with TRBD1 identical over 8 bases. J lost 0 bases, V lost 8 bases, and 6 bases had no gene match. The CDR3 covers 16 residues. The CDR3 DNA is TGTGCCAGCCGCCAGGGGGCGGTCTCTGGGGCCAACGTCCTGACTTTC. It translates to CASRQGAVSGANVLTF.

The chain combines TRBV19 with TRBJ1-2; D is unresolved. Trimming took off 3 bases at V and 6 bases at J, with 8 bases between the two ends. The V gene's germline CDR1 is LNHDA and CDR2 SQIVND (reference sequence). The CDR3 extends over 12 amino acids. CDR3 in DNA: TGTGCCAGTAGTATCGGAGGTGATGGCTACACCTTC. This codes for CASSIGGDGYTF. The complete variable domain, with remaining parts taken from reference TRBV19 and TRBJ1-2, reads DGGITQSPKYLFRKEGQNVTLSCEQNLNHDAMYWYRQDPGQGLRLIYYSQIVNDFQKGDIAEGYSVSREKKESFPLTVTSAQKNPTAFYLCASSIGGDGYTFGSGTRLTVV.

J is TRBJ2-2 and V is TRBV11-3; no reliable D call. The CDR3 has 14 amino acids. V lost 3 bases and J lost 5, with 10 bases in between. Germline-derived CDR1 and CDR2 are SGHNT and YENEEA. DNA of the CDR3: TGTGCCAGCAGCTTGGGTCACCAGACCGGGGAGCTGTTTTTT. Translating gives CASSLGHQTGELFF.

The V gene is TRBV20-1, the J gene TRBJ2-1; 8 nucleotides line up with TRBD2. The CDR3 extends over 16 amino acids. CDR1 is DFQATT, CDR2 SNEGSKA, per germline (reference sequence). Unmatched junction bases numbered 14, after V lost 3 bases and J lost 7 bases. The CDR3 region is CSASSMTGTRGNEQFF. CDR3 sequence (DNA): TGCAGTGCTAGTAGCATGACCGGGACTAGGGGAAATGAGCAGTTCTTC.

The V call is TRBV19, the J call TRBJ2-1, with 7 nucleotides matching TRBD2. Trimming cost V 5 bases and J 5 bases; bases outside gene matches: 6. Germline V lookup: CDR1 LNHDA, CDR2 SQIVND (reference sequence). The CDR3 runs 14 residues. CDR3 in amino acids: CASSSGGLHNEQFF. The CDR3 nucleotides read TGTGCCAGTAGTTCCGGGGGGTTACACAATGAGCAGTTCTTC.

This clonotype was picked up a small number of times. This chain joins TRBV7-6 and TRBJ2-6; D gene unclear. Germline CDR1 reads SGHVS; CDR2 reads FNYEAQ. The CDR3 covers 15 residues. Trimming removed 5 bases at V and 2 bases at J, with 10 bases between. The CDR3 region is CASSIGSAGANVLTF. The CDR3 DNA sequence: TGTGCCAGCAGCATCGGAAGCGCTGGGGCCAACGTCCTGACTTTC.

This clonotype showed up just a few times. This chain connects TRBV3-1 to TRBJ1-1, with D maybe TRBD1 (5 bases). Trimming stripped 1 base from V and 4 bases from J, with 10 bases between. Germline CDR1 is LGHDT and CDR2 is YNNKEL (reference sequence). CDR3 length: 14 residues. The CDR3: CASSQGPGPTEAFF. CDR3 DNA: TGTGCCAGCAGCCAAGGCCCAGGGCCCACTGAAGCTTTCTTT.